This TCR beta chain derives from a study of blood T cells in healthy people across ages. A sample-barcoded 5' primer and a J-beta primer mix were used in a second PCR of roughly 6 to 11 cycles. TCRdb fed the 5' RACE reads into MiXCR, producing one record per CDR3 protein. The sample lists over 950,000 distinct CDR3 sequences; more than 30% were seen once. Study-wide results and caveats: The study lacked donor CMV status, which possibly confounded expanded clonotype changes.

As for this clonotype: Its target is unknown.

This CDR3 is 14 amino acids long. Germline V CDR1 and CDR2: SGHTA, FQGNSA. The V end was cut by 1 base, the J end by 13 bases, with 19 bases between. The sequenced sample was blood. The chain recombines TRBV7-2 with TRBJ1-1, with D perhaps TRBD1 (6 bases). The sequence was collected from a man between 18 and 35 years old in good health. The CDR3 is CASSLVGQRSGHFF. The CDR3 DNA reads as TGTGCCAGCAGCTTAGTCGGCCAGCGTTCGGGACATTTCTTT.